This T cell receptor beta chain is drawn from a study of T cell responses to AZD1222 COVID-19 vaccine. The overall study: The study pooled second doses at about 4 or about 12 weeks. General study results and limits: When two AZD1222 doses had been given, Spike-specific TCR breadth and depth rose. Baseline antibody screening turned up just a handful of seropositive AZD1222 recipients. Repertoire sampling was restricted to post-peak T cell response timepoints.

To note about this clone: Its specificity is not known.

CDR3 size: 17 residues. The ends were cut back, 0 bases at V and 1 base at J, with 15 bases in the middle. Germline V gene lookup returns CDR1 SGHAT and CDR2 FQNNGV. Profiling relied on immunoSEQ multiplex PCR, and the TCRdb table lists in-frame clones only, not all of them. The sample carries approximately 170,000 clones, around 90% recorded once. The chain links TRBV11-2 to TRBJ1-1; perhaps TRBD1 as D (6 bases). The material was peripheral blood, obtained on day 0 of AZD1222 vaccination. This sequence was found in an adult in good health. This chain's CDR3 is CASSLDPPGTSNTEAFF. The CDR3 DNA sequence: TGTGCCAGCAGCTTAGATCCTCCCGGGACATCGAACACTGAAGCTTTCTTT.